This T cell receptor (beta chain) was captured by sequencing in a study of blood T cell repertoires in COVID-19 (dated by TCRdb to 2018 to 2020). About the study as a whole: Collaborator samples came from the United States, Italy and Spain and covered acute and convalescent phases of COVID-19. The repertoires were made available in a free public database intended to serve as a resource for research on the immune response to SARS-CoV-2. Where HLA class I and class II types were available, the types were taken from metadata supplied by the sample provider, not from assay-based typing. The material from the prospective study consisted of cDNA or gDNA derived from T cells, B-cell-depleted T cells, or PBMCs. Samples came from the ongoing ImmuneRACE study (first 160 participants) plus 1,254 subjects from 6 global collaborators. Sample metadata almost always included a de-identified subject ID, COVID-19 status, age in years and sex. Subjects who had been exposed to COVID-19, were actively infected with it, or had recovered from it provided the deeply sampled blood TCRbeta repertoires that made up the dataset. Overall study outcomes, separate from this receptor: How much clinical and demographic metadata was included differed by source and by participant, and the metadata was provided uncurated.

In regard to this clone: The specificity of this receptor is unknown. No base quality information exists; no much larger clone differs at one position.

TCRbeta CDR3 regions were amplified from genomic DNA by means of the immunoSEQ Assay, a bias-controlled multiplex PCR. The study's processing was this. The number of nucleated cells in each sample was estimated by amplification of reference gene primers within the assay. To quantify the absolute abundance of each unique TCRbeta CDR3 rearrangement, sequence reads were collapsed and filtered. For each sample, productive Simpson clonality was calculated by taking the square root of Simpson's diversity index across productive rearrangements. This is the immuneACCESS table as TCRdb keeps it, with only in-frame sequences that have V and J called. A part of the clones is gone; compared with another copy, unresolved V genes explain less than half, and the rest is unexplained. The DNA gave D and trimming, while V, J and clone size come from that table. Recorded for this sample are roughly 230,000 clones; roughly four fifths of them occurred a single time. 4.4% of the sample rests with the top ten.

The germline ends are 17 bases apart after V is trimmed by 2 bases and J by 5 bases. The CDR3 runs 16 amino acids, cysteine and phenylalanine included. The sequence is cut down to CDR3 DNA, 48 bases in frame from base 1. In the germline V gene, CDR1 corresponds to MNHEY and CDR2 to SVGEGT. Whole blood was collected in K2EDTA tubes by collaborating institutions according to the institutions' own protocols. For TCRbeta analysis, collaborators shipped samples as frozen whole blood, isolated PBMCs, or DNA extracted from either of those sample types. Sequenced: peripheral blood. The sequence was collected from a man in his fifties with active or convalescent COVID-19. This chain joins TRBV6-2 or TRBV6-3 to TRBJ2-3; the D region possibly corresponds to TRBD2 (5 bases align). CDR3 reads: CASSYALSGGKDTQYF. The bases are TGTGCCAGCAGTTACGCCCTATCCGGAGGTAAAGATACGCAGTATTTT.